Here is one TCR beta chain with its context. Its cognate antigen has yet to be identified. The input lacks base qualities; no much larger clone sits a single base away. This specimen belongs to a study of T cell changes during pregnancy in multiple sclerosis (dated by TCRdb to between 2019 and 2020). Describing the broader study: In women with multiple sclerosis, the researchers looked at how the T cell repertoire shifted as pregnancy progressed.

V is trimmed back by 0 bases and J by 4 bases, and the junction contains 11 bases that no gene match accounts for. Per the germline V gene, MGHRA is the CDR1 and YSYEKL is the CDR2. There are 17 amino acids in the CDR3, from cysteine to phenylalanine inclusive. The kept DNA is CDR3 alone, 51 bases in frame from the first base. Receptors were amplified or captured by the immunoSEQ multiplex PCR assay. What TCRdb holds here is the immuneACCESS table cut down to in-frame rearrangements. Part of the clones is not present; checked against another copy, under half of the missing clones reflect an unresolved V gene, and the others are unexplained. This sample lists about 60,000 clones; about 90% were detected once. 0.15% to 0.2% of the sample comes from the top ten.

The chain is encoded by TRBV4-1 joined to TRBJ1-2, and 7 bases in between align with TRBD1. This receptor was taken from a female donor with multiple sclerosis, enrolled in a pregnancy study. Sequencing was performed on CD4+ T cells from peripheral blood mononuclear cells, taken in the second trimester of pregnancy. The CDR3 is CASSQDRGTGVGYGYTF. The nucleotides are TGCGCCAGCAGCCAAGATAGGGGTACAGGGGTTGGCTATGGCTACACCTTC.